The 27 T cell receptor beta chains presented below share a single source sample, sequenced in a study of blood T cells in healthy people across ages. With a J-beta primer mix and a sample-barcoded 5' primer, a second PCR ran 7 to 11 cycles. TCRdb recomputed calls from the 5' RACE reads with MiXCR, one row per CDR3 protein. The data contain roughly 1.4 million distinct CDR3 sequences, around 59% of them singletons. Sequencing used blood. The receptors shown here come from a man between 18 and 35 years old in good health.

J is TRBJ2-4 and V is TRBV11-2; perhaps TRBD1 as D (5 bases). With 5 bases removed from V and 13 bases from J, the gap between germline ends came to 21 bases. This CDR3 spans 14 amino acids. CDR1 and CDR2 from the germline V gene are SGHAT and FQNNGV. The chain's CDR3 is CASSPQGATAQQYF. For the CDR3, the DNA is TGTGCCAGCAGCCCTCAGGGCGCCACAGCCCAGCAGTACTTC.

The chain couples TRBV28 to TRBJ2-1; D unclear. The germline CDR1 and CDR2 sequences are MDHEN and SYDVKM. With 7 bases removed from V and 2 bases from J, the gap between germline ends came to 12 bases. The CDR3 totals 14 residues. The CDR3 is CASNSDTTYNEQFF. DNA for the CDR3: TGTGCCAGCAATTCAGACACCACCTACAATGAGCAGTTCTTC.

Many counts were recorded for this clonotype. The genes are TRBV7-9 and TRBJ2-7; the D gene is possibly TRBD2 (6 bases). Deletions cut 2 bases from V and 2 bases from J, with 7 bases between. Germline CDR1 SEHNR, CDR2 FQNEAQ (reference sequence). The CDR3 length is 13 residues. CDR3 sequence reads: CASSLPGAYEQYF. CDR3 nucleotide sequence: TGTGCCAGCAGCTTACCGGGGGCCTACGAGCAGTACTTC.

The rearrangement links TRBV15 to TRBJ2-2; no definite D call. Trimming pared 7 bases from V and 0 bases from J, leaving 6 bases between. This CDR3 spans 13 amino acids. Looked up from germline, CDR1 is LNHNV and CDR2 is YYDKDF (reference sequence). Written as DNA, the CDR3 is TGTGCCACCAAAACCACGAACACCGGGGAGCTGTTTTTT. Translating gives CATKTTNTGELFF.

The chain combines TRBV7-8 with TRBJ1-5, with TRBD1 as a possible D gene (5 bases). Germline loops: CDR1 SGHVS, CDR2 FQNEAQ. V was shortened by 5 bases and J by 7 bases, with 15 bases between the two germline ends. The CDR3 is 14 residues long. The CDR3 reads CASSVSQGWQPQHF. CDR3 DNA sequence: TGTGCCAGCAGCGTTAGTCAGGGATGGCAGCCCCAGCATTTT.

CDR3 residues: CASSPRVGRYQETQYF. The CDR3 bases are TGTGCCAGCAGCCCCCGAGTCGGGAGGTACCAAGAGACCCAGTACTTC. The genes are TRBV7-9 and TRBJ2-5; 7 bases are a match to TRBD2. Germline values: CDR1 SEHNR, CDR2 FQNEAQ (reference sequence). This CDR3 has 16 amino acids. V dropped 5 bases and J dropped 0; count of bases not matched to a gene: 9.

The chain couples TRBV7-2 to TRBJ2-7; the match to TRBD2 covers 7 bases. The CDR3 extends over 15 amino acids. Per germline, CDR1 SGHTA and CDR2 FQGNSA. V was pared by 0 bases and J by 0 bases, with 2 bases of the junction left unmatched. CDR3 nucleotide sequence: TGTGCCAGCAGCTTAGCCCGGGGGGTCTCCTACGAGCAGTACTTC. Its protein is CASSLARGVSYEQYF.

The table lists this clonotype with a count of one. The chain joins TRBV7-6 to TRBJ1-1; D is possibly TRBD1 (6 bases). The CDR3 spans 14 residues. The ends were cut back, 1 base at V and 8 bases at J, with 14 bases in the middle. The germline V gene has CDR1 SGHVS and CDR2 FNYEAQ. The CDR3 loop reads CASSLGGTNGEAFF. The DNA for the CDR3 is TGTGCCAGCAGCTTAGGTGGGACAAACGGAGAAGCTTTCTTT.

V and J are TRBV3-1 and TRBJ1-2; D is unresolved. CDR1 LGHDT and CDR2 YNNKEL come from the germline V gene (reference sequence). V was trimmed by 3 bases and J by 2 bases, leaving 16 bases between them. The CDR3 contains 16 residues. In DNA, the CDR3 is TGTGCCAGCAGCCATAAAATGCTGAGACCAAACTATGGCTACACCTTC. Protein: CASSHKMLRPNYGYTF.

This chain joins TRBV4-3 and TRBJ1-2; D not resolved. Germline CDR1 is LGHNA and CDR2 is YSLEER. This CDR3 region has 15 residues. V lost 2 bases, J lost 4 bases, and 14 bases lay in between. CDR3 bases: TGCGCCAGCAGCCAAAGACCCGGAGAGGGCTATGGCTACACCTTC. Encoded protein: CASSQRPGEGYGYTF.

V and J are TRBV21-1 and TRBJ1-2. TRBV21-1 corresponds to a pseudogene. This CDR3 contains 15 residues. CDR3 bases: TGTGCCAGCAGCAACGTCGAGGGACCTTTGGGAGGCTACACCTTC. Protein: CASSNVEGPLGGYTF.

The rearrangement uses TRBV15 and TRBJ2-4, with D uncertain. The V and J ends lost 0 bases and 14 bases respectively, with 17 bases between them. Germline loops: CDR1 LNHNV, CDR2 YYDKDF (reference sequence). This CDR3 is 14 amino acids long. The CDR3 DNA is TGTGCCACCAGCAGAGATCTTACAGCCTACCCCAAGTACTTC. Protein: CATSRDLTAYPKYF.

This clonotype has only a few counts. V usage is TRBV20-1 and J usage is TRBJ2-5; the match to TRBD2 covers 8 bases. The J call may be mistaken, given a closer DNA end match to TRBJ2-7. The CDR3 sequence is 16 residues long. Germline-derived CDR1 and CDR2 are DFQATT and SNEGSKA (reference sequence). The CDR3: CSAREGKAGAIYEQYF. The CDR3 DNA reads as TGCAGTGCTAGAGAGGGGAAAGCGGGGGCCATATACGAGCAGTACTTC.

Worth noting for this clonotype: This may be a read error, as it is one base from a much larger clone. This chain joins TRBV25-1 and TRBJ1-6; D is uncertain. Trimming stripped 4 bases from V and 0 bases from J, with 4 bases between. This CDR3 contains 14 residues. Germline V gene data show CDR1 as MGHDK and CDR2 as SYGVNS. CDR3 loop: CASSVGSYNSPLHF. The CDR3 nucleotides are TGTGCCAGCAGTGTAGGCTCCTATAATTCACCCCTCCACTTT.

The V and J genes are TRBV10-3 and TRBJ2-3; D is unclear. V was clipped by 6 bases and J by 2 bases, with 15 bases between them. This CDR3 is 15 amino acids long. Germline assignment: CDR1 ENHRY and CDR2 SYGVKD. CDR3 protein: CAIRKGSFNTDTQYF. The DNA for the CDR3 is TGTGCCATCAGGAAGGGATCTTTCAACACAGATACGCAGTATTTT.

The rearrangement uses TRBV7-9 and TRBJ2-7; 8 positions agree with TRBD1. With V trimmed by 5 bases and J by 2 bases, 14 bases remained unmatched. The CDR3 is made up of 17 amino acids. CDR1 and CDR2 from the germline V gene are SEHNR and FQNEAQ (reference sequence). Written as DNA, the CDR3 is TGTGCCAGCAGCACCCGGACAGGGAAAATGGGAACCTACGAGCAGTACTTC. Protein: CASSTRTGKMGTYEQYF.

The chain has TRBV27 and TRBJ1-2, with D hard to call. The V end was cut by 6 bases, the J end by 1 base, with 9 bases between. The CDR3 consists of 13 residues. CDR1 MNHEY and CDR2 SMNVEV come from the germline V gene (reference sequence). The CDR3: CASSDTGNYGYTF. The CDR3 DNA is TGTGCCAGCAGCGATACGGGTAACTATGGCTACACCTTC.

V gene TRBV21-1 combines with J gene TRBJ2-3; TRBD1 is taken as the D call from the table, unchecked against the DNA. TRBV21-1 is a documented pseudogene. The CDR3 consists of 15 residues. CDR3 nucleotides: TGTGCCAGCAAGGTCGGGGGCCAGTTCCTCAGTACGCAGTATTTT. Protein sequence: CASKVGGQFLSTQYF.

The chain joins TRBV4-1 to TRBJ2-1; 10 bases are shared with TRBD1. CDR3 size: 19 residues. Unmatched junction bases numbered 15, after V lost 1 base and J lost 6 bases. CDR1 is MGHRA and CDR2 is YSYEKL in the germline V gene. CDR3 bases: TGCGCCAGCAGCCAAGCAATCCCTCGACGGGACAGGGGAACCAATGAGCAGTTCTTC. Its protein product is CASSQAIPRRDRGTNEQFF.

The J gene is TRBJ1-5, the V gene TRBV12-3 or TRBV12-4; D perhaps matches TRBD1 (5 bases). Trimming stripped 6 bases from V and 3 bases from J, with 12 bases between. The CDR3 is 14 residues long. DNA of the CDR3: TGTGCCAGCAGCCGGACACAAATCAATCAGCCCCAGCATTTT. This gives the protein CASSRTQINQPQHF.

This chain uses TRBV27 with TRBJ2-1, with TRBD2 as a possible D gene (5 bases). TRBJ2-7 explains the end of the DNA better; the J call may be wrong. The CDR3 length is 13 residues. Germline-derived CDR1 and CDR2 are MNHEY and SMNVEV (reference sequence). DNA for the CDR3: TGTGCCAGCAGTTTGCAGCGGTACAATGAGCAGTACTTC. This translates into CASSLQRYNEQYF.

V and J are TRBV5-1 and TRBJ1-6; tentatively, D is TRBD1 (5 bases). The CDR3 runs to 14 residues. V shed 3 bases and J shed 5 bases, with 9 bases lying between them. Germline V gene sequence: CDR1 SGHRS, CDR2 YFSETQ. CDR3 DNA: TGCGCCAGCAGCTCTCGGGGGGATAATTCACCCCTCCACTTT. It codes for CASSSRGDNSPLHF. The full variable domain, with the rest looked up from reference TRBV5-1 and TRBJ1-6, is KAGVTQTPRYLIKTRGQQVTLSCSPISGHRSVSWYQQTPGQGLQFLFEYFSETQRNKGNFPGRFSGRQFSNSRSEMNVSTLELGDSALYLCASSSRGDNSPLHFGNGTRLTVT.

In the case of this clonotype: It may be a read error: a sequence one base away is much more abundant. This chain joins TRBV20-1 and TRBJ1-2; D is possibly TRBD1 (6 bases). The CDR3 has 11 amino acids. V lost 6 bases and J 4 bases, leaving 9 bases between the germline ends. Germline V lookup: CDR1 DFQATT, CDR2 SNEGSKA (reference sequence). CDR3 in amino acids: CSARTVYGYTF. In DNA form, the CDR3 reads TGCAGTGCCCGGACAGTCTATGGCTACACCTTC.

The rearrangement joins TRBV20-1 to TRBJ2-6; D is undetermined. The V gene lost 6 bases and the J gene lost 1 base, with 10 bases spanning the gap. The CDR3 runs to 14 residues. The V gene's germline CDR1 is DFQATT and CDR2 SNEGSKA (reference sequence). The CDR3 here is CSAPTPSGANVLTF. DNA for the CDR3: TGCAGTGCGCCGACACCGTCTGGGGCCAACGTCCTGACTTTC.

V is TRBV6-5 and J is TRBJ1-5, with 7 bases fitting TRBD1. This CDR3 spans 13 amino acids. V lost 5 bases and J lost 5; bases outside the gene matches: 3. Germline V gene sequence: CDR1 MNHEY, CDR2 SVGAGI. The CDR3 protein is CASSKQGYQPQHF. CDR3 DNA: TGTGCCAGCAGTAAACAGGGGTATCAGCCCCAGCATTTT.

In its sample, this clonotype was seen a few times. The V and J genes are TRBV29-1 and TRBJ2-2; weak D call: TRBD1 (6 bases). The CDR3 totals 14 residues. The V and J ends lost 8 bases and 0 bases respectively, with 13 bases between them. Germline-derived CDR1 and CDR2 are SQVTM and ANQGSEA. The CDR3 nucleotides are TGCAGCACAATGACAGGCACGAACACCGGGGAGCTGTTTTTT. Amino acid sequence: CSTMTGTNTGELFF.

The chain is built from TRBV11-2 and TRBJ2-5; D is uncertain. Between the trimmed V and J ends, which lost 6 bases and 5 bases, there was a span of 16 bases. The germline V gene has CDR1 SGHAT and CDR2 FQNNGV. The CDR3 extends over 14 amino acids. The CDR3 sequence is CASSPLYKEETQYF. As DNA, the CDR3 is TGTGCCAGCAGTCCGCTTTATAAGGAGGAGACCCAGTACTTC.